This record looks at one T cell receptor beta chain sequence and its context. Antigen unknown. This record belongs to a study of OX40 agonist ivuxolimab in advanced cancers. Turning to the study itself: A history of anti-PD-1, anti-PD-L1 or anti-CTLA-4 therapy was acceptable, and approximately 39% had some.

Trimming left V 8 bases short and J 7 bases short, with 14 bases between. Germline CDR1 and CDR2: MNHEY and SMNVEV (reference sequence). CDR3 length: 13 residues. Study outcomes and limitations: At 0.1-3.0 mg/kg, partial responders had clonal expansion among the lowest observed. At doses 0.1 to 3.0 mg/kg, CD4+ and CD8+ clones expanded.

Generated by immunoSEQ multiplex PCR, the TCRdb table keeps only in-frame clones and is missing some. The repertoire holds some 69,000 clones, with 90% as singletons. The chain has TRBV27 and TRBJ1-4; D not resolved. The material sequenced was CD4+ or CD8+ T cells sorted from blood, taken in a trial of the OX40 agonist ivuxolimab. This sequence was found in an adult with an advanced solid tumor such as melanoma, head and neck, liver or kidney cancer. CDR3 residues: CASGVRDGEKLFF. CDR3 sequence (DNA): TGTGCCAGCGGTGTGCGTGACGGTGAAAAACTGTTTTTT.